This T cell receptor beta chain was captured in a study of STAT5B mutations in CD4+ large granular lymphocyte leukemia (dated by TCRdb to between 2021 and 2024). In the study overall: Among healthy controls, the CDR3 'QG' motif was associated with a particular HLA allele. The purity of purified fractions was confirmed by flow cytometry on FACSCanto II or FACSVerse to exceed 95% among lymphocytes. TCRbeta repertoires of CD4+ T-cell large granular lymphocyte leukemia patients were compared with those of healthy blood donors.

TCRbeta rearrangements were sequenced from genomic DNA using the immunoSEQ assay at survey resolution. Turning to the authors' computational methods: In the TCR sequencing data, the lowest productive clonotype frequency that could be detected was 2.59 x 10-5. Only productive TCRbeta rearrangements, defined as complete and in-frame sequences, were included in the analyses. The clonality of each sample was calculated as Simpson clonality in the immunoSEQ Analyzer version 3.0. Clones were binned by frequency as very rare, small, medium, large (1-20%) or hyperexpanded (>20%). Generation probabilities were estimated with OLGA 1.2.3, V-gene circos plots were made with VDJtools, specificities were looked up in VDJdb, and CDR3 motifs were identified with GLIPH. TCRdb re-hosts the immuneACCESS table, in-frame sequences only. Its copies lack some clones; in the studies checked, an unresolved V gene accounts for under half of them, and the cause for the rest is not known. V, J and clone size are those of that table, while D and trimming were read from the DNA. The sample table contains tens of thousands of clones; only one count was recorded for roughly two thirds of them. Around 0.44% of the sample is taken by the ten largest.

In regard to this clone: No cognate antigen has been identified for it. Base qualities are not provided; no much larger clone lies one nucleotide away.

Findings and caveats that apply to the study as a whole: Main leukemic clonotypes were private to each patient, although under 30% appeared at low frequency in other patients' non-leukemic repertoires. Compared with healthy CD4+ repertoires, CD4-sorted patient repertoires appeared more clonal, and this difference remained even after the putative leukemic clones were removed. Enrichment of TRBV06-family usage was observed among the top patient clones (8/27) relative to healthy controls (2/35). Data were not HLA-matched; higher clonality in CD4+ versus CD8+ T-LGLL could reflect the relatively small sample size.

CDR1 and CDR2 are read off the germline V gene (reference sequence) as SGHAT and FQDESV. V is reduced by 5 bases and J by 0 bases, leaving a spacing of 8 bases between them. Its CDR3 holds 14 amino acids, cysteine through phenylalanine. Just CDR3 DNA is preserved here, 42 bases in frame from base 1. Healthy controls were 37 blood donors whose buffy coats came from the Finnish Red Cross blood service. All TCR-sequenced material derived from peripheral blood: patient blood samples and healthy donor buffy coats. Peripheral blood mononuclear cells were isolated by Ficoll-Hypaque gradient centrifugation. For the healthy controls, CD4+ cells were obtained from buffy coats by magnetic purification. The Gentra Puregene Cell and Tissue kit was used for genomic DNA extraction, and quantification was performed on a Qubit 2.0 fluorometer.

Sequenced material: CD4+ T cells from blood buffy coats. Recombination joined TRBV11-1 with TRBJ1-3; the D segment cannot be called with confidence. The receptor was isolated from a human donor in good health. The nucleotide sequence reads as follows: TGTGCCAGCAGCCGACGGATCTCTGGAAACACCATATATTTT. Its product reads: CASSRRISGNTIYF.